Reported below is one T cell receptor (beta chain). Antigen unknown. The CDR3 end shows no conserved phenylalanine or tryptophan, and so a read error is likely. Taking about 18-30 mg of unsorted bulk tissue, the authors co-extracted RNA and DNA. Primary liver carcinomas in the patients were surgically resected. In every tumor sample, viable tumor cells made up over 80%. These data come from a study of tumor-infiltrating lymphocytes in primary liver carcinoma. Study-wide points: The study found a significantly higher top-250-clone fraction in tumors than in blood (p = 0.039). Roughly 7.5-24% of top clones, and no more, occurred in all five tumor regions.

The authors made TCR beta cDNA from around 500 ng total RNA with a constant-region primer. Each TCR beta library was derived from three nested multiplex PCR rounds that employed slightly modified ARM-PCR. The opening two PCR rounds, about 11 cycles each, paired TRBV1-TRBV30 forward primers with a C-beta reverse primer. TCRdb used MiXCR to reprocess the multiplex PCR reads, holding one entry per CDR3 protein. Among 25,000 to 35,000 distinct CDR3 sequences listed, 60% to 85% were seen once. Per germline, CDR1 LGHNA and CDR2 YSLEER. V was shortened by 2 bases and J by 4 bases, with 6 bases between the two germline ends. This CDR3 has 13 amino acids.

Sequenced input: liver tumor tissue from sampling region 5. Subset defined: tumor region T5, tumor centre. The chain joins TRBV4-3 to TRBJ2-1, with D maybe TRBD1 (5 bases). The receptor comes from a man aged 35-49 years with primary liver carcinoma and hepatitis B virus infection. The CDR3 sequence: CASSQTGYNEQFP. The CDR3 DNA reads TGCGCCAGCAGCCAAACAGGTTACAATGAGCAGTTCCCC.